What follows are 29 T cell receptor beta chains derived from one specimen sequenced in a study of identical twins. TCRdb ran MiXCR on the 5' RACE reads and lists one entry per CDR3 protein. The sample contains some 1,700,000 distinct CDR3 sequences, about 32% of which appear only once. Input material: cord blood. The receptors were sampled from a newborn girl in good health.

As regards this clonotype: An end of the junction differs from the germline gene, which may be a read error. The chain employs TRBV11-1 and TRBJ2-1; possibly TRBD2 for D (6 bases). Per germline, CDR1 SGHAT and CDR2 FQDESV (reference sequence). This CDR3 spans 14 amino acids. CDR3 loop: CAGSLAAGRDEQFF. CDR3 bases: TGTGCCGGCAGCTTAGCGGCCGGGCGGGATGAGCAGTTCTTC.

The chain carries TRBV5-1 and TRBJ2-3; TRBD1 or TRBD2 may be the D gene (5 bases each). This CDR3 is 15 amino acids long. The V and J ends lost 0 bases and 4 bases respectively, with 12 bases between them. Per germline, CDR1 SGHRS and CDR2 YFSETQ. The CDR3 reads CASSLGGAPADTQYF. As DNA, the CDR3 is TGCGCCAGCAGCTTGGGAGGGGCCCCCGCAGATACGCAGTATTTT.

The V and J genes are TRBV15 and TRBJ2-1; 9 nucleotides match TRBD2. The CDR3 covers 16 residues. With 1 base clipped from V and 7 bases from J, the junction kept 8 bases outside the gene matches. Germline V gives CDR1 LNHNV, CDR2 YYDKDF (reference sequence). For the CDR3, the DNA is TGTGCCACCAGCAGAGTCGTTCTAGCGGGATTGAATGAGCAGTTCTTC. The encoded protein is CATSRVVLAGLNEQFF.

This clonotype was seen repeatedly, ten times or more. This chain joins TRBV9 and TRBJ2-5, with TRBD2 matching 7 bases. Trimming removed 7 bases from V and 2 bases from J; junction bases left unmatched: 11. Germline values: CDR1 SGDLS, CDR2 YYNGEE. This CDR3 is 15 amino acids long. The CDR3 coding sequence is TGTGCCAGCGGCAGTAGCGGGTACTTACAAGAGACCCAGTACTTC. The encoded protein is CASGSSGYLQETQYF.

This clonotype was recorded many times. The chain couples TRBV12-3 or TRBV12-4 to TRBJ2-7; D remains ambiguous. This CDR3 is built from 11 residues. V was trimmed by 1 base and J by 9 bases, leaving 7 bases between them. In nucleotides, the CDR3 is TGTGCCAGCAGTTTAGTTGCTGGGCAGTACTTC. This sequence encodes CASSLVAGQYF.

This clonotype appeared a few times. The chain recombines TRBV4-2 with TRBJ2-1; TRBD1 might be the D (6 bases). This CDR3 is built from 15 residues. Germline CDR1 and CDR2: LGHNA and YNFKEQ. Trimming took 0 bases from V and 5 from J, leaving 11 bases between them. As DNA, the CDR3 is TGTGCCAGCAGCCAAGATCAGGGGCCCCACAATGAGCAGTTCTTC. It yields the protein CASSQDQGPHNEQFF.

The V call is TRBV12-3 or TRBV12-4, the J call TRBJ2-1; 10 bases match TRBD2. The CDR3 is made up of 15 amino acids. J lost 6 bases, V lost 5 bases, and 7 bases had no gene match. CDR3 residues: CASSNSGGVINEQFF. CDR3 DNA sequence: TGTGCCAGCAGTAACAGCGGGGGGGTAATCAATGAGCAGTTCTTC.

This clonotype was seen more than once but under ten times. The J gene is TRBJ2-1, the V gene TRBV20-1, with no clear D. The germline V gene has CDR1 DFQATT and CDR2 SNEGSKA (reference sequence). Trimming shortened V by 3 bases and J by 0 bases, and 9 bases separated the two germline ends. CDR3 size: 14 residues. Written as DNA, the CDR3 is TGCAGTGCTAGGAGCCTAAGCTCCTACAATGAGCAGTTCTTC. This encodes CSARSLSSYNEQFF.

Worth noting for this clonotype: Sequence at one end of the junction differs from germline and may be a read error. V is TRBV6-2 or TRBV6-3 and J is TRBJ2-1; D call uncertain. The CDR3 consists of 15 residues. Germline values: CDR1 MNHEY, CDR2 SVGEGT. The CDR3 sequence is CVSSYSGVPYNEQFF. As DNA, the CDR3 is TGTGTCAGCAGTTACAGTGGTGTTCCCTACAATGAGCAGTTCTTC.

This clonotype was picked up a small number of times. The chain recombines TRBV27 with TRBJ1-6; the D gene is possibly TRBD1 (6 bases). Germline V gives CDR1 MNHEY, CDR2 SMNVEV (reference sequence). The germline V and J ends were trimmed by 4 bases and 7 bases, with 8 bases remaining between them. CDR3 length: 13 residues. CDR3 DNA: TGTGCCAGCAGTTGGCAGGGGAATTCACCCCTCCACTTT. It codes for CASSWQGNSPLHF.

This clonotype was observed a few times. The V gene is TRBV5-1, the J gene TRBJ2-2, with D unresolved. V was pared by 2 bases and J by 0 bases, with 8 bases between. CDR1 is SGHRS, CDR2 YFSETQ, per germline. CDR3 length equals 15 residues. The CDR3 DNA reads as TGCGCCAGCAGCTTCGGATATACGAACACCGGGGAGCTGTTTTTT. Translation gives CASSFGYTNTGELFF.

This chain connects TRBV12-3 or TRBV12-4 to TRBJ2-1; 12 bases map to TRBD2. This CDR3 region has 14 residues. J lost 10 bases, V lost 5 bases, and 6 bases had no gene match. CDR3 residues: CASSRTSGKEEQFF. CDR3 DNA: TGTGCCAGCAGTCGGACTAGCGGGAAGGAGGAGCAGTTCTTC.

The chain joins TRBV12-3 or TRBV12-4 to TRBJ2-2; TRBD2 agrees at 8 bases. The CDR3 runs 16 residues. V lost 1 base to trimming and J lost 1 base; unmatched junction nucleotides: 2. In DNA, the CDR3 is TGTGCCAGCAGTTTAGGAGCGGGGGTGAACACCGGGGAGCTGTTTTTT. Residues: CASSLGAGVNTGELFF.

The chain joins TRBV28 to TRBJ2-1; D is possibly TRBD2 (5 bases). Trimming cost V 1 base and J 4 bases, with 14 bases left between them. Germline V gene data show CDR1 as MDHEN and CDR2 as SYDVKM. This CDR3 contains 16 residues. Here the CDR3 reads CASSLYGRARYNEQFF. The CDR3 DNA reads TGTGCCAGCAGTTTATACGGGCGGGCGAGATACAATGAGCAGTTCTTC.

The CDR3 bases are TGCAGTGCTAGTGGGGGACAGGGTACCTACGATCAGTACTTC. Translating gives CSASGGQGTYDQYF. V gene TRBV20-1 combines with J gene TRBJ2-4, with TRBD1 matching 9 bases. The CDR3 covers 14 residues. The J segment lost 12 bases and the V segment lost 3 bases, leaving 12 bases of the junction unmatched. Germline V gene data show CDR1 as DFQATT and CDR2 as SNEGSKA (reference sequence).

This chain links TRBV2 with TRBJ1-2, with D possibly being TRBD1 (6 bases). With 6 bases removed from V and 1 base from J, the gap between germline ends came to 12 bases. This CDR3 is built from 14 residues. From germline, CDR1 is SNHLY and CDR2 FYNNEI. CDR3 residues: CASSVTDSNYGYTF. The CDR3 coding sequence is TGTGCCAGCAGCGTAACGGACAGTAACTATGGCTACACCTTC. Supplemented by reference TRBV2 and TRBJ1-2, the full variable domain reads EPEVTQTPSHQVTQMGQEVILRCVPISNHLYFYWYRQILGQKVEFLVSFYNNEISEKSEIFDDQFSVERPDGSNFTLKIRSTKLEDSAMYFCASSVTDSNYGYTFGSGTRLTVV.

This clonotype was seen a handful of times. The V call is TRBV12-3 or TRBV12-4, the J call TRBJ2-1, with D perhaps TRBD2 (6 bases). The CDR3 extends over 16 amino acids. V lost 2 bases, J lost 5 bases, and 16 bases lay in between. CDR3 region: CASSLPGVLAHNEQFF. In nucleotides, the CDR3 is TGTGCCAGCAGTTTACCCGGGGTCCTAGCGCACAATGAGCAGTTCTTC.

Points on this clonotype: This sequence may be a read error, since a much larger clone differs from it by one base. This chain joins TRBV10-3 and TRBJ2-7; TRBD2 matches at 7 bases. Germline assignment: CDR1 ENHRY and CDR2 SYGVKD. This CDR3 contains 15 residues. CDR3 DNA: TGTGCCATCAGGAGGGAGGGGCGCAAAATATACGAGCGGTACTTC. Translation: CAIRREGRKIYERYF.

This clonotype was observed many times. The rearrangement links TRBV28 to TRBJ1-2; the D gene is possibly TRBD1 (5 bases). Between the trimmed V and J ends, which lost 3 bases and 5 bases, there was a span of 7 bases. The CDR3 covers 12 residues. CDR1 and CDR2 from the germline V gene are MDHEN and SYDVKM. The CDR3: CASSFRVYGYTF. The CDR3 nucleotides are TGTGCCAGCAGTTTCAGGGTTTATGGCTACACCTTC.

The chain recombines TRBV20-1 with TRBJ2-7; a weak D match, TRBD2 (7 bases). Trimming took off 2 bases at V and 6 bases at J, with 23 bases between the two ends. The CDR3 sequence is 16 residues long. Germline CDR1 is DFQATT and CDR2 is SNEGSKA (reference sequence). DNA for the CDR3: TGCAGTGCTAGAACAGGGCGGGGGCTCCCCAATGGCGAGCAGTACTTC. Translation gives CSARTGRGLPNGEQYF.

This clonotype came up a few times. The chain uses TRBV10-3 and TRBJ2-3, with TRBD1 identical over 10 bases. With 6 bases clipped from V and 4 bases from J, the junction kept 1 base outside the gene matches. Germline values: CDR1 ENHRY, CDR2 SYGVKD. The CDR3 is 13 amino acids. The CDR3 loop is CAIRGQGADTQYF. DNA of the CDR3: TGTGCCATCAGAGGACAGGGGGCAGATACGCAGTATTTT.

This clonotype has a handful of counts. V is TRBV3-1 and J is TRBJ1-6; D gene ambiguous. Trimming cost V 4 bases and J 5 bases, with 15 bases left between them. Germline V gene sequence: CDR1 LGHDT, CDR2 YNNKEL (reference sequence). There are 16 residues in the CDR3. CDR3 coding DNA: TGTGCCAGCAGCCGCCGAGGACTGGCACATAATTCACCCCTCCACTTT. Protein product: CASSRRGLAHNSPLHF.

This clonotype was counted many times. The chain links TRBV3-1 to TRBJ2-3; 12 bases line up with TRBD2. V gave up 0 bases and J gave up 5 bases; unmatched junction bases: 6. Germline V gene sequence: CDR1 LGHDT, CDR2 YNNKEL (reference sequence). The CDR3 is made up of 17 amino acids. CDR3: CASSQDLAGGPKDTQYF. Here the CDR3 DNA reads TGTGCCAGCAGCCAAGATCTAGCGGGAGGGCCGAAAGATACGCAGTATTTT.

This sequence joins TRBV6-5 and TRBJ1-1; D uncertain. CDR3 length equals 14 residues. CDR1 and CDR2 (germline): MNHEY, SVGAGI. V dropped 2 bases and J dropped 0 bases, with 7 bases sitting between them. This chain's CDR3 is CASSYRVLNTEAFF. The CDR3, as DNA: TGTGCCAGCAGTTACCGGGTCTTGAACACTGAAGCTTTCTTT.

V gene TRBV6-6 combines with J gene TRBJ1-1, with D possibly being TRBD1 (6 bases). V was cut by 2 bases and J by 4 bases, with 11 bases left in between. The CDR3 spans 14 residues. Germline CDR1 is MNHNY and CDR2 is SVGAGI (reference sequence). The CDR3 nucleotides read TGTGCCAGCAGTTACCCCACAGGGAGCACTGAAGCTTTCTTT. It is translated as CASSYPTGSTEAFF.

This clonotype was observed a few times. CDR3 sequence: CASNRLGLKADTQYF. In DNA, the CDR3 is TGCGCCAGCAACCGACTGGGATTAAAAGCAGATACGCAGTATTTT. The V gene is TRBV5-1, the J gene TRBJ2-3; D gene ambiguous. CDR1 and CDR2 (germline): SGHRS, YFSETQ. CDR3 length equals 15 residues. The V end lost 6 bases, the J end lost 4 bases, and 18 bases lay between the germline ends.

The rearrangement joins TRBV7-2 to TRBJ2-7; 11 bases match TRBD2. Per the germline V gene, CDR1 is SGHTA and CDR2 is FQGNSA. There are 14 residues in the CDR3. J gave up 3 bases and V 7 bases, and 5 bases lay outside the gene matches. DNA for the CDR3: TGTGCCAGCAACCGACTAGCGGGGTTCTACGAGCAGTACTTC. Protein sequence: CASNRLAGFYEQYF.

CDR3 sequence reads: CASSLVDGRASGYEQYF. DNA of the CDR3: TGTGCCAGCAGCTTAGTGGACGGGAGGGCCTCCGGGTACGAGCAGTACTTC. The chain is built from TRBV13 and TRBJ2-7; 8 positions match TRBD2. V gave up 1 base and J gave up 4 bases; unmatched junction bases: 12. The germline CDR1 and CDR2 sequences are PRHDT and FYEKMQ (reference sequence). This CDR3 region has 17 residues.

The rearrangement joins TRBV19 to TRBJ2-1, with 10 positions matching TRBD1. CDR3 size: 16 residues. Trimming removed 6 bases from V and 2 bases from J; junction bases left unmatched: 7. CDR1 and CDR2 from the germline V gene are LNHDA and SQIVND (reference sequence). The CDR3 coding sequence is TGTGCCAGTAGCATCCGTGACAGGGGGCCCTACAATGAGCAGTTCTTC. It yields the protein CASSIRDRGPYNEQFF.